This entry lists 17 T cell receptor beta chains sequenced from one sample in a study of blood T cell repertoires in COVID-19. The method was immunoSEQ multiplex PCR; TCRdb's version includes in-frame clones alone and lacks a portion of them. The top ten hold about 6.1% of the sample, which has 45,000 to 60,000 clones, approximately 80% seen once. The sequenced sample was PBMCs or T cells enriched from blood (not recorded which). These receptors all stem from a woman in her 50s with acute COVID-19.

V and J are TRBV5-6 and TRBJ2-2, with D tentatively TRBD1 (6 bases). Germline-derived CDR1 and CDR2 are SGHDT and YYEEEE. The CDR3 has 15 amino acids. Between the trimmed V and J ends, which lost 0 bases and 4 bases, there was a span of 10 bases. CDR3 region: CASSLGGRSTGELFF. The CDR3 DNA reads as TGTGCCAGCAGCTTGGGGGGGCGCAGCACCGGGGAGCTGTTTTTT.

J is TRBJ1-1 and V is TRBV3-1 (or the pseudogene TRBV3-2); 9 bases agree with TRBD1. The CDR3 sequence is 13 residues long. After removal of 2 bases from V and 10 bases from J, the junction contained 5 bases not matched to a gene. Per the germline V gene, CDR1 is LGHDT and CDR2 is YNNKEL (reference sequence). For the CDR3, the DNA is TGTGCCAGCAGCCAAAGGGACAGGGTGCGAGCTTTCTTT. Protein: CASSQRDRVRAFF.

The rearrangement joins TRBV6-1 to TRBJ1-5, with D perhaps matching TRBD1 (6 bases). Per the germline V gene, CDR1 is MNHNS and CDR2 is SASEGT. The CDR3 runs 16 residues. V was pared by 4 bases and J by 1 base, with 14 bases between. CDR3 sequence: CASSGGHSGSNQPQHF. Written as DNA, the CDR3 is TGTGCCAGCAGTGGGGGACATTCTGGAAGCAATCAGCCCCAGCATTTT.

The chain links TRBV6-2 or TRBV6-3 to TRBJ2-1, with 10 bases identical to TRBD2. This CDR3 comprises 15 residues. The V gene end was trimmed by 6 bases and the J gene end by 7 bases; junction bases not matched to a gene: 9. In germline, CDR1 is MNHEY, CDR2 SVGEGT. The CDR3 DNA reads TGTGCCAGCAGCAATGAAGCGGGGGGGCGGAATGAGCAGTTCTTC. It translates to CASSNEAGGRNEQFF.

Only a few counts were recorded for this clone. The J gene is TRBJ2-2, the V gene TRBV2; D unclear. The CDR3 contains 12 residues. The V end was cut by 6 bases, the J end by 13 bases, with 15 bases between. Germline assignment: CDR1 SNHLY and CDR2 FYNNEI. The CDR3 DNA reads as TGTGCCAGCAGGCGAGACACCCTGGTGCTGTTTTTT. It translates to CASRRDTLVLFF.

The sample holds one count of this clone. The chain is built from TRBV6-4 and TRBJ2-3, with 10 bases lining up with TRBD2. This CDR3 region has 16 residues. V lost 8 bases, J lost 2 bases, and 10 bases stayed unmatched. Germline lookup yields CDR1 MRHNA and CDR2 SNTAGT. CDR3 in amino acids: CASSEASGGSTDTQYF. The CDR3 DNA sequence: TGTGCCAGCTCGGAGGCTAGCGGGGGCTCCACAGATACGCAGTATTTT.

This clone was recorded a few times. This chain links TRBV30 with TRBJ1-1; D is unresolved. Germline CDR1 is GTSNPN and CDR2 is SVGIG (reference sequence). This CDR3 comprises 12 residues. The V gene lost 3 bases and the J gene lost 4 bases, with 9 bases spanning the gap. The CDR3, as DNA: TGTGCCTGGAGCGAAAGCGGCACTGAAGCTTTCTTT. This sequence encodes CAWSESGTEAFF.

V and J are TRBV5-1 and TRBJ1-5; the D is unclear. Germline CDR1 SGHRS, CDR2 YFSETQ. This CDR3 has 13 residues. Trimming stripped 2 bases from V and 0 bases from J, with 3 bases between. CDR3 in amino acids: CASSFSSNQPQHF. The CDR3 DNA follows: TGCGCCAGCAGCTTTAGTAGCAATCAGCCCCAGCATTTT.

This clone was picked up a small number of times. V and J are TRBV6-5 and TRBJ1-1; tentative D call: TRBD1 (5 bases). Trimming pared 7 bases from V and 1 base from J, leaving 13 bases between. The germline gives CDR1 MNHEY, CDR2 SVGAGI. The CDR3 length is 14 residues. CDR3 nucleotides: TGTGCCAGCACCCAAGGGGCAGCGAACACTGAAGCTTTCTTT. The encoded protein is CASTQGAANTEAFF.

The chain employs TRBV5-4 and TRBJ2-7; D is undetermined. The CDR3 length is 13 residues. With 2 bases removed from V and 3 bases from J, the gap between germline ends came to 9 bases. Germline V gives CDR1 SGHNT, CDR2 YYREEE (reference sequence). As DNA, the CDR3 is TGTGCCAGCAGCTTAGGCACTATCTACGAGCAGTACTTC. This sequence encodes CASSLGTIYEQYF.

This chain's CDR3 is CASSSDREDTQYF. In nucleotides, the CDR3 is TGTGCCAGCTCGTCCGACAGGGAGGATACGCAGTATTTT. The V and J genes are TRBV18 and TRBJ2-3; 7 bases match TRBD1. This CDR3 has 13 residues. The V segment lost 6 bases and the J segment 6 bases; nucleotides outside the gene matches: 6. Germline V CDR1 and CDR2: KGHSH, LQKENI.

V and J are TRBV10-3 and TRBJ1-3, with unresolved D. The CDR3 covers 15 residues. Germline assignment: CDR1 ENHRY and CDR2 SYGVKD. V lost 5 bases and J 1 base, leaving 12 bases between the germline ends. CDR3: CAISPGPSSGNTIYF. The DNA for the CDR3 is TGTGCCATCAGTCCAGGCCCTTCGTCTGGAAACACCATATATTTT.

This clone is a singleton in its sample. The chain couples TRBV27 to TRBJ2-1; 10 nucleotides match TRBD2. Germline loops: CDR1 MNHEY, CDR2 SMNVEV (reference sequence). The CDR3 is 16 amino acids. Trimming cost V 4 bases and J 4 bases; bases outside gene matches: 7. The CDR3 is CASSSSGGATYNEQFF. The CDR3 coding sequence is TGTGCCAGCAGTTCAAGCGGGGGGGCGACTTACAATGAGCAGTTCTTC.

The V and J genes are TRBV11-3 and TRBJ2-7; D unclear. Germline CDR1 is SGHNT and CDR2 is YENEEA. CDR3 length equals 11 residues. Trimming removed 3 bases from V and 5 bases from J, with 5 bases in between. CDR3 sequence (DNA): TGTGCCAGCAGCTTTGACAACGAGCAGTACTTC. It is translated as CASSFDNEQYF.

The chain employs TRBV11-3 and TRBJ2-1; tentatively, D is TRBD2 (6 bases). The CDR3 consists of 19 residues. CDR1 is SGHNT and CDR2 is YENEEA in the germline V gene. Between the trimmed V and J ends, which lost 2 bases and 0 bases, there was a span of 20 bases. The CDR3 region has the DNA TGTGCCAGCAGCTTACGCGGGGTGACTACCCCTTTCTCCTACAATGAGCAGTTCTTC. This gives the protein CASSLRGVTTPFSYNEQFF. The full variable domain, in which reference TRBV11-3 and TRBJ2-1 provide the parts outside the CDR3, is EAGVVQSPRYKIIEKKQPVAFWCNPISGHNTLYWYLQNLGQGPELLIRYENEEAVDDSQLPKDRFSAERLKGVDSTLKIQPAELGDSAVYLCASSLRGVTTPFSYNEQFFGPGTRLTVL.

A remark on this clone: One end of the junction does not line up with germline, which may come from a read error. The rearrangement links TRBV5-4 to TRBJ2-7, with 12 bases lining up with TRBD1. CDR1 and CDR2 (germline): SGHNT, YYREEE (reference sequence). The CDR3 runs to 16 residues. CDR3 loop: CASRLGGTGGQDEQYF. CDR3 in DNA: TGTGCCAGCAGGTTGGGGGGGACAGGGGGCCAGGACGAGCAGTACTTC.

J is TRBJ2-3 and V is TRBV10-3; D is ambiguous. Germline CDR1 ENHRY, CDR2 SYGVKD. The CDR3 length is 14 residues. Trimming left V 6 bases short and J 1 base short, with 11 bases between. CDR3 sequence: CAIRPPSGTDTQYF. CDR3 bases: TGTGCCATCAGACCTCCTAGTGGCACAGATACGCAGTATTTT.